This TCR beta chain was found in a study of blood T cells in healthy people across ages. A J-beta primer mix and a sample-barcoded 5' primer were used in a second PCR of roughly 7 to 12 cycles. TCRdb reprocessed the 5' RACE reads via MiXCR and lists one record per CDR3 protein. The data show 1.5 million to 2 million distinct CDR3 sequences, with approximately 32% seen just once and around 10% held by the top ten. Between the trimmed V and J ends, which lost 5 bases and 0 bases, there was a span of 8 bases. Germline values: CDR1 DFQATT, CDR2 SNEGSKA (reference sequence). CDR3 length: 12 residues. Study-level findings and limits: Unsorted PBMCs blocked a conclusive comparison of naive and antigen-experienced cells.

Comments on this clonotype: What it binds is not known.

The material sequenced was blood. The V gene is TRBV20-1, the J gene TRBJ2-7; D gene uncertain. The clonotype comes from a woman aged 25 to 39 in good health. CDR3 nucleotide sequence: TGCAGTGCTTCTAAGGGCTCCTACGAGCAGTACTTC. This sequence encodes CSASKGSYEQYF.